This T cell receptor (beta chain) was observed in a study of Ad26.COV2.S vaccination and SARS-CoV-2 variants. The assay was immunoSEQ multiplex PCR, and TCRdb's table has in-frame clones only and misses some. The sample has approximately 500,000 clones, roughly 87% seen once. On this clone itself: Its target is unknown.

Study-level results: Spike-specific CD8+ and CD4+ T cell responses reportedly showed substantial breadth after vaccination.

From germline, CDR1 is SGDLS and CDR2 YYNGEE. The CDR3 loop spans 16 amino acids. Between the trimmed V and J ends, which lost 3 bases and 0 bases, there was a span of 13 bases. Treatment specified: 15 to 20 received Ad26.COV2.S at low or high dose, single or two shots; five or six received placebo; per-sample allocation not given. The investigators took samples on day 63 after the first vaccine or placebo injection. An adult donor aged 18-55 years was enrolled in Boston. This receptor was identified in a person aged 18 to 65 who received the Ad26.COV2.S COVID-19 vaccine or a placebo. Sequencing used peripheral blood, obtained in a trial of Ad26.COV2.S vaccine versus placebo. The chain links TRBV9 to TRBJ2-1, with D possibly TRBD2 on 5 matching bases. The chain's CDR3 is CASSAGVTGSYNEQFF. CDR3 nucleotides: TGTGCCAGCAGCGCCGGGGTTACTGGCTCCTACAATGAGCAGTTCTTC.